This is a list of T cell receptor beta chains from one sample in a study of beta chain features in type 1 diabetes. Repertoires were generated with immunoSEQ multiplex PCR, while TCRdb's copy carries only in-frame clones and drops some. The data contain hundreds of thousands of clones, 15% to 17% of them singletons. Input material: naive CD4+ T cells from blood. The source of these receptors is a man aged 18 to 29 in good health. The CDR3 runs from the conserved cysteine through the conserved F or W. Fields, in order: clone size, CDR3 length, V gene, CDR3 protein. Rows give clone size only sometimes, using once, few, many, or a class for an expanded clone.

>NA|13|TRBV7-2
CASSLFRHNEQFF
>NA|17|TRBV15
CATSRDSPGGGTDTQYF
>few|15|TRBV5-1
CASSLSGTQGQPQHF
>few|16|TRBV4-2
CASSPIEGGGKNIQYF
>few|15|TRBV27
CASAHPGQVTYEQYF
>NA|14|TRBV6-4
CASSDYWGGQPQHF
>few|15|TRBV6-5
CASRNRDRGTREQYF
>NA|15|TRBV9
CASSVGGGAWDTQYF
>NA|16|TRBV4-1
CASSQDPGQVINEQFF
>few|16|TRBV21-1
CASSPERGTGANVLTF
>few|16|TRBV28
CASSSTGKGDYNEQFF
>NA|18|TRBV4-3
CASSQDLLTGAFNYGYTF
>NA|12|TRBV18
CASSRGLETQYF
>NA|16|TRBV5-1
CASSLRTSGPSYEQYF
>NA|14|TRBV4-3
CASSQDSQYNEQFF
>NA|14|TRBV7-9
CASSLGQRVHGYTF
>few|12|TRBV15
CATSRDSYGYTF
>few|14|TRBV28
CASSSPGRLYEQYF
>few|16|TRBV28
CASSLLGGMNHYEQYF
>few|16|TRBV5-1
CASSLGLGITNYGYTF
>few|14|TRBV9
CASSADRANYGYTF
>NA|14|TRBV15
CATSRDLVGTEAFF
>few|14|TRBV5-6
CASSATGRSETQYF
>few|8|TRBV20-1
CSGGGYTF
>NA|17|TRBV4-1
CASSQGGRGRANYGYTF
>NA|15|TRBV7-8
CASSETGAHGYGYTF
>NA|15|TRBV4-2
CASSQDGWGRTEAFF
>few|16|TRBV5-1
CASSLGTSGSADTQYF
>NA|14|TRBV5-1
CASSLQGAMNTIYF
>few|16|TRBV4-2
CASSQDWAARNEKLFF
>NA|10|TRBV20-1
CSARRGPLHF
>NA|15|TRBV14
CASSPRRGGGYGYTF
>NA|15|TRBV5-1
CASSPATGGRQPQHF
>few|15|TRBV10-3
CAISEPGQGVTEAFF
>few|13|TRBV7-3
CASSLWTGNIQYF
>few|16|TRBV5-1
CASSLIEISGANVLTF
>NA|13|TRBV30
CAWSLWGASPLHF
>few|13|TRBV7-3
CASSPQGYNEQFF
>NA|15|TRBV14
CASSQLRGANTEAFF
>NA|16|TRBV4-2
CASRGGSGSKTDTQYF
>NA|14|TRBV2
CASSQGAGANVLTF
>few|12|TRBV7-6
CASSLQGGAAFF
>NA|16|TRBV5-4
CASSLGRTGRIYEQYF
>few|15|TRBV7-9
CASSLGLTATDTQYF
>few|14|TRBV15
CATSSGGSGNTIYF
>few|18|TRBV4-3
CASSHYTYRGETTDTQYF
>NA|10|TRBV28
CASSSEKLFF
>few|12|TRBV28
CASSFRAGEAFF
>NA|18|TRBV7-2
CASSKAIVAGGPSYEQYF
>NA|15|TRBV7-2
CASSRNRANTGELFF
>NA|14|TRBV7-2
CASSPRSGGYGYTF
>few|13|TRBV30
CAWRGQINQPQHF
>NA|17|TRBV5-1
CASSLLAGGSNTGELFF
>NA|16|TRBV9
CASSVATSGLLGEQYF
>NA|13|TRBV18
CASSPQGATEAFF
>NA|13|TRBV5-4
CASSLDRVYGYTF
>few|14|TRBV6-1
CAASQGGSNQPQHF
>few|15|TRBV2
CASSDWMRFQETQYF
>few|17|TRBV5-4
CASSTETTRSGANVLTF